What follows is one T cell receptor (beta chain) and its context. Produced via immunoSEQ multiplex PCR; TCRdb's table is partial and in-frame only. The sample records around 150,000 clones, about 87% being singletons. Germline CDR1 MNHEY, CDR2 SMNVEV (reference sequence). This CDR3 comprises 15 residues. V shed 5 bases and J shed 3 bases, with 15 bases lying between them. The sample comes from a study of blood T cell repertoires in COVID-19. Overall study context: COVID-19 samples from acute and convalescent phases originated in the United States, Italy and Spain. The analysed material was cDNA or gDNA that came from T cells, B-cell-depleted T cells, or PBMCs.

Sequencing was carried out using peripheral blood. The chain recombines TRBV27 with TRBJ2-3, with D perhaps TRBD1 (5 bases). This TCR came from a man aged 50 to 60 with active COVID-19. The CDR3 loop is CASSVTGGGTDTQYF. The CDR3 DNA reads as TGTGCCAGCAGTGTAACAGGTGGTGGTACAGATACGCAGTATTTT.